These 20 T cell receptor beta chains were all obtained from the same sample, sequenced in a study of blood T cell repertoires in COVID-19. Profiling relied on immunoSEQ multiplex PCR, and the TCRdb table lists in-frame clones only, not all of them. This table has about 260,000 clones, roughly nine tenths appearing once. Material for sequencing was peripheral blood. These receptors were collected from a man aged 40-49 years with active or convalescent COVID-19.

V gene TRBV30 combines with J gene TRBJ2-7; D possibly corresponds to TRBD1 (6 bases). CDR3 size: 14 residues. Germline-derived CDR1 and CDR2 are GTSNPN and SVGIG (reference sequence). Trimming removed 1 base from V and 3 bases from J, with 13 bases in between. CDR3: CAWSAPGASYEQYF. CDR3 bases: TGTGCCTGGAGTGCCCCAGGGGCTAGCTACGAGCAGTACTTC.

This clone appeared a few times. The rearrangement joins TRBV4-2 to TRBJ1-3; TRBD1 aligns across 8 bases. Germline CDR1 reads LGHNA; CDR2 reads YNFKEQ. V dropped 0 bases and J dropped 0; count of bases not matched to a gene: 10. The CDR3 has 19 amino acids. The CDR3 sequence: CASSQDLYAGGYSGNTIYF. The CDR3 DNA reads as TGTGCCAGCAGCCAAGATTTGTACGCAGGGGGCTACTCTGGAAACACCATATATTTT.

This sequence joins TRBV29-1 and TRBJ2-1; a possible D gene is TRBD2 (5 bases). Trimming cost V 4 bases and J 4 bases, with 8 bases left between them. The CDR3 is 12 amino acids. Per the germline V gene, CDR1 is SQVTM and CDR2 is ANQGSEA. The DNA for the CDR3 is TGCAGCGTTGTGACTAATTACAATGAGCAGTTCTTC. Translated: CSVVTNYNEQFF.

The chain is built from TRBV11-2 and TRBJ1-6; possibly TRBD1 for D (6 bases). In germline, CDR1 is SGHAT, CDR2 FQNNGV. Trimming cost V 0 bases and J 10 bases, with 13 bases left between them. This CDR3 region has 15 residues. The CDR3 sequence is CASSLEQGYMSPLHF. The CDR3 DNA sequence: TGTGCCAGCAGCTTAGAACAGGGTTACATGTCACCCCTCCACTTT.

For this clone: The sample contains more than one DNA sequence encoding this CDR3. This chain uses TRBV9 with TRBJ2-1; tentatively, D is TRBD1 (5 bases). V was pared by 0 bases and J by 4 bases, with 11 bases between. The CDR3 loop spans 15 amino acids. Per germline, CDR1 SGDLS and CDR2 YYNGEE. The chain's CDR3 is CASSVEGEPYNEQFF. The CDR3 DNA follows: TGTGCCAGCAGCGTAGAAGGGGAACCTTACAATGAGCAGTTCTTC.

CDR3 in amino acids: CASSQDELSYEQYF. Here the CDR3 DNA reads TGCGCCAGCAGCCAAGATGAGTTATCCTACGAGCAGTACTTC. V gene TRBV4-1 combines with J gene TRBJ2-7, with D unresolved. CDR3 length equals 14 residues. V lost 0 bases and J lost 1, with 7 bases in between. Per germline, CDR1 MGHRA and CDR2 YSYEKL.

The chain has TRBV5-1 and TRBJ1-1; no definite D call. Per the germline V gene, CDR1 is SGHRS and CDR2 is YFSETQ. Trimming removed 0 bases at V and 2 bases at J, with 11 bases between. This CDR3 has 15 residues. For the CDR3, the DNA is TGCGCCAGCAGCTTGGCCGGGGTGGATAACACTGAAGCTTTCTTT. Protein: CASSLAGVDNTEAFF.

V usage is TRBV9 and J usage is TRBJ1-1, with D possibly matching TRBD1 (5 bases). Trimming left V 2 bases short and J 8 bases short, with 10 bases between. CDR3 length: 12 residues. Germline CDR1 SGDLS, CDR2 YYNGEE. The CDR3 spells CASSVVQGEAFF. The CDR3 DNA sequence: TGTGCCAGCAGCGTGGTCCAGGGCGAAGCTTTCTTT.

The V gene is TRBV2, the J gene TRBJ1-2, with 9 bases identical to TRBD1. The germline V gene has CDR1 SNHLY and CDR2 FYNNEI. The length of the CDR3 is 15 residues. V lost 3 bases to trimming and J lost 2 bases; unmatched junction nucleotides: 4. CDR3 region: CASSEGQGANYGYTF. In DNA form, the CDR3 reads TGTGCCAGCAGTGAGGGACAGGGTGCCAACTATGGCTACACCTTC.

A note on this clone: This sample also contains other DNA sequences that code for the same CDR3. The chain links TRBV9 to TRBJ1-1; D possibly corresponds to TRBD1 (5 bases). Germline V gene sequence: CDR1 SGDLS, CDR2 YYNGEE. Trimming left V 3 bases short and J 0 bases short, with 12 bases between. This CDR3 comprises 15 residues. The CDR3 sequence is CASSAGGSLNTEAFF. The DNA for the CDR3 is TGTGCCAGCAGCGCCGGGGGGAGCTTGAACACTGAAGCTTTCTTT. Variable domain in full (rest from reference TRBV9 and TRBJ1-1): DSGVTQTPKHLITATGQRVTLRCSPRSGDLSVYWYQQSLDQGLQFLIQYYNGEERAKGNILERFSAQQFPDLHSELNLSSLELGDSALYFCASSAGGSLNTEAFFGQGTRLTVV.

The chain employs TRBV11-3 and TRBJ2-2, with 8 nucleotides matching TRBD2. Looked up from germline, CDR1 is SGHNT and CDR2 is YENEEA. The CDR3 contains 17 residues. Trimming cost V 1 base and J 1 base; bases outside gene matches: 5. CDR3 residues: CASSLASGSENTGELFF. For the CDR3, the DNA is TGTGCCAGCAGCTTAGCCAGCGGGAGTGAGAACACCGGGGAGCTGTTTTTT.

The CDR3 sequence: CASSFAGTSSLQYF. CDR3 in DNA: TGTGCCAGCAGCTTCGCCGGGACTAGCAGCCTTCAGTACTTC. The V and J genes are TRBV7-9 and TRBJ2-4; the match to TRBD2 covers 9 bases. Germline values: CDR1 SEHNR, CDR2 FQNEAQ (reference sequence). Losses at the gene ends were 3 bases for V and 11 bases for J; bases not matched to a gene: 8. This CDR3 comprises 14 residues.

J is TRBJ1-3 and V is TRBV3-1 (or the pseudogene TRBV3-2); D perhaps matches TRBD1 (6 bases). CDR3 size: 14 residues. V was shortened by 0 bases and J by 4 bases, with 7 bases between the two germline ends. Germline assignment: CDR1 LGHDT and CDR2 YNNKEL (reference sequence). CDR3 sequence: CASSQEGTGNTIYF. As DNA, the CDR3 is TGTGCCAGCAGCCAAGAGGGGACAGGAAACACCATATATTTT.

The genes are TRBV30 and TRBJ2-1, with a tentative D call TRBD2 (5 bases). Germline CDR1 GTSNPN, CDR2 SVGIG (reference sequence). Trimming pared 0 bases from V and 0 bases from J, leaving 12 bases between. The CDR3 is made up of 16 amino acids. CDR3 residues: CAWSVLEAVSYNEQFF. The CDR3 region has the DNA TGTGCCTGGAGTGTACTCGAAGCGGTCTCCTACAATGAGCAGTTCTTC.

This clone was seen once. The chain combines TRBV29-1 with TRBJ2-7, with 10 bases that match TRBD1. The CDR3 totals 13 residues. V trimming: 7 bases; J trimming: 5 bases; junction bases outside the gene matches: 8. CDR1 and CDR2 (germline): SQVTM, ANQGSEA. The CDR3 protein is CSGRGQGKNEQYF. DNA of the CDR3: TGCAGCGGCCGGGGACAGGGGAAGAACGAGCAGTACTTC.

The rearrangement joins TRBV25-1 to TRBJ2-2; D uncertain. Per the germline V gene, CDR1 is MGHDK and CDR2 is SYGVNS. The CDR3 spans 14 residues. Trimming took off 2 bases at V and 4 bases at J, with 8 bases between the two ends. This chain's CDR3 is CASSEVEFTGELFF. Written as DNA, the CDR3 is TGTGCCAGCAGTGAAGTGGAGTTCACCGGGGAGCTGTTTTTT. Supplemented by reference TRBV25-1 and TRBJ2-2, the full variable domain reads EADIYQTPRYLVIGTGKKITLECSQTMGHDKMYWYQQDPGMELHLIHYSYGVNSTEKGDLSSESTVSRIRTEHFPLTLESARPSHTSQYLCASSEVEFTGELFFGEGSRLTVL.

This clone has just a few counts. The CDR3 is CASRAGTENYEQYF. The CDR3 nucleotides read TGCGCCAGCAGGGCCGGGACTGAAAACTACGAGCAGTACTTC. The chain has TRBV5-1 and TRBJ2-7, with D perhaps TRBD2 (6 bases). Germline V gene data show CDR1 as SGHRS and CDR2 as YFSETQ. The V end was cut by 5 bases, the J end by 3 bases, with 15 bases between. CDR3 length: 14 residues.

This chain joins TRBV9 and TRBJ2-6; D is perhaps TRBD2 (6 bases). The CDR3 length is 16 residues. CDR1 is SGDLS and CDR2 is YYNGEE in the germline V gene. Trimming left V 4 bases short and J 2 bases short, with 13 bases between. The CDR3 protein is CASSLGLGAGANVLTF. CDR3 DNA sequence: TGTGCCAGCAGCCTGGGACTGGGTGCTGGGGCCAACGTCCTGACTTTC.

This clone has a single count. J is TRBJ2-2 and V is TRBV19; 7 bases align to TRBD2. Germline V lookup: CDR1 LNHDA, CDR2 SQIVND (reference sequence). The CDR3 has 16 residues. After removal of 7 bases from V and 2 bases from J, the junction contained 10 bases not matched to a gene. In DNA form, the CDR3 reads TGTGCCAGTACCCGAGGGGAGGGAACAAACACCGGGGAGCTGTTTTTT. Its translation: CASTRGEGTNTGELFF.

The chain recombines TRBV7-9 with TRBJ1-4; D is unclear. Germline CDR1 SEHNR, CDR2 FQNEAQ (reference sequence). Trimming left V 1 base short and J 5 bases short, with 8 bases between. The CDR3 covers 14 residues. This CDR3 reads CASSLDRVNEKLFF. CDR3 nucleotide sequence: TGTGCCAGCAGCTTAGATCGGGTCAATGAAAAACTGTTTTTT. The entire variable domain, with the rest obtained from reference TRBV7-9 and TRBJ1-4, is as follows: DTGVSQNPRHKITKRGQNVTFRCDPISEHNRLYWYRQTLGQGPEFLTYFQNEAQLEKSRLLSDRFSAERPKGSFSTLEIQRTEQGDSAMYLCASSLDRVNEKLFFGSGTQLSVL.